This T cell receptor (beta chain) is from a study of graft-versus-host responses after intestinal transplantation (dated by TCRdb to the early 2020s). General notes on the study: Recipients received multivisceral, liver-intestinal, or isolated intestinal transplants. Every recipient was given anti-thymocyte globulin induction, followed by roughly 3 years of maintenance tacrolimus and steroids. Graft-versus-host and host-versus-graft alloreactive T cell clones were tracked in the graft, circulation and bone marrow after intestinal transplantation using bulk TCR-beta CDR3 sequencing. Alloreactive clones were identified by sequencing pre-transplant mixed lymphocyte reaction products and comparing them with unstimulated pre-transplant donor and recipient T cells. Of the 20 to 25 intestinal transplant recipients enrolled in the cohort, one of whom was a retransplant, a few patients without pretransplant specimens were excluded. A peak of at least 4% donor T cells among recipient peripheral blood mononuclear cells was the definition used for donor T cell macrochimerism. Rather than being sequenced by the commercial service, samples from three later patients were sequenced in-house on an Illumina MiSeq and processed with MiXCR.

Overall study outcomes, separate from this receptor: Early after transplant, peak levels of circulating GvH clones were associated with declines in HvG clones. The conclusions were limited by the relatively low number and heterogeneity of the intestinal transplant patients. In the allografts of patients with donor T cell macrochimerism, GvH to HvG T cell clonal ratios were high. GvH clones were detected in recipient bone marrow, and some appeared earlier in ileal mucosa or blood, consistent with an intestinal mucosal origin.

About this clone itself: The target of this receptor is not known. The record has no base qualities; no much larger clone is one base away.

Library method: the immunoSEQ multiplex PCR assay. For most patients, genomic DNA was isolated with the Qiagen DNeasy Blood and Tissue Kit and sent frozen to Adaptive Biotechnologies for TCR sequencing. For most patients, genomic DNA was subjected to high-throughput TCR-beta CDR3 sequencing by Adaptive Biotechnologies. In the source study's methods: Adaptive's ImmunoSEQ software supplied the TCR sequencing data for approximately 18 patients, while MiXCR and VDJtools were used to process three other patients. To correct CD4 versus CD8 sorting errors, sequences present in both subsets at a frequency ratio below 5:1 were removed. Because the origin of CDR3 nucleotide sequences shared between donor and recipient could not be assigned, those sequences were removed. At least 2-fold expansion over unstimulated cells and a minimum CFSE-low frequency of 0.002% (template counts) or 0.001% (read counts) were required for clones to be classified as alloreactive. Mappable clones were those detected in sequenced pre-transplant spleen, lymph node, or MLR CFSE-low populations of the donor or recipient. Cumulative frequency of alloreactive clones was calculated as a percentage of all sequences weighted by copy number. TCRdb retrieved this table from immuneACCESS and kept in-frame rearrangements only. Not all clones are present; in checked studies, unresolved V genes account for under half, and no reason is known for the remainder. That table is the source of V, J and clone size, and D and trimming were worked out from the DNA. The sample has more than 90,000 clones on record, about 92% of them singletons. Roughly 1.2% of the sample rests with the top ten.

The germline V gene encodes CDR1 MGHRA and CDR2 YSYEKL. Deletion took 5 bases off V and 3 bases off J, with a span of 16 bases between the germline ends. The CDR3 covers 15 residues, taking in both the cysteine and the phenylalanine. The retained sequence is limited to the CDR3, 45 bases, with the frame set at the first base. Explained via the paper, the time point label denotes: cells obtained before transplantation from donor or recipient. CD3+CD4+ and CD3+CD8+ populations were FACS-sorted from unstimulated pre-transplant donor and recipient cells taken from spleen or lymph nodes. The clonotype comes from a human donor who was the organ donor for an intestinal transplant. The chain employs TRBV4-1 and TRBJ1-2, with TRBD1 perhaps the D gene, on 6 matching bases. The source material was unstimulated CD8+ T cells sorted from spleen or lymph node cells, sampled before transplant. In nucleotide form, the sequence is TGCGCCAGCAGCTATCCCGGAGACAGGTACTATGGCTACACCTTC. Its translation reads: CASSYPGDRYYGYTF.